Reported below is one TCR beta chain. Looked up from germline, CDR1 is SGHTA and CDR2 is FQGNSA. The CDR3 spans 16 residues. J lost 4 bases, V lost 4 bases, and 5 bases had no gene match. This sample was taken from a study of blood T cell repertoires in COVID-19. In the original workflow: Nucleated cell number was recorded as an estimate derived from reference gene primer amplification. Produced via immunoSEQ multiplex PCR; TCRdb's table is partial and in-frame only. That table supplies the V and J calls and clone size; D and trimming were determined from the DNA. The sample consists of some 150,000 clones, about 86% of them appearing once.

The receptor comes from a man younger than 35 with active or convalescent COVID-19. Sample: peripheral blood. This rearrangement joins TRBV7-2 to TRBJ1-4, with 11 bases aligning to TRBD1. The CDR3 sequence: CASSSGQGANNEKLFF. CDR3 DNA sequence: TGTGCCAGCAGCTCCGGACAGGGGGCAAATAATGAAAAACTGTTTTTT.